These T cell receptor beta chains were read from a single sample in a study of blood T cell repertoires in COVID-19. Repertoires were generated with immunoSEQ multiplex PCR, while TCRdb's copy carries only in-frame clones and drops some. The data contain about 190,000 clones, roughly 84% of them singletons. The sequencing input was peripheral blood. The source is a human donor in a cohort sampled during active COVID-19. Each CDR3 is given with its conserved first and last residue. The order of the fields is V gene, D gene, clone size, CDR3 length, J gene, CDR3 DNA, CDR3 protein. The D gene is left open where the match is weak. Where a row states a size, it is once, few, many or the class of an expanded clone; other rows omit it.

v_gene: TRBV10-3
d_gene: TRBD1
abundance: -
len: 16
j_gene: TRBJ1-3
CDR3nt: TGTGCCATCAGTGAGAACAACAGGGGGCAAGGAAACACCATATATTTT
CDR3aa: CAISENNRGQGNTIYF

v_gene: TRBV5-6
d_gene: TRBD1
abundance: once
len: 15
j_gene: TRBJ1-6
CDR3nt: TGTGCCAGCAGCTTACCAGGGGGTATGGCTTCACCCCTCCACTTT
CDR3aa: CASSLPGGMASPLHF

v_gene: TRBV5-1
d_gene: -
abundance: -
len: 15
j_gene: TRBJ1-2
CDR3nt: TGCGCCAGCAGCTTGGAGCAGGGGCCGCTATATGGCTACACCTTC
CDR3aa: CASSLEQGPLYGYTF

v_gene: TRBV11-2
d_gene: -
abundance: -
len: 15
j_gene: TRBJ2-1
CDR3nt: TGTGCCAGCAGCCTGTGGGGGGGCTTTAACAATGAGCAGTTCTTC
CDR3aa: CASSLWGGFNNEQFF

v_gene: TRBV3-1/TRBV3-2
d_gene: -
abundance: -
len: 17
j_gene: TRBJ1-1
CDR3nt: TGTGCCAGCAGGCAGACTTGGGCTCCTAGCGAAAACACTGAAGCTTTCTTT
CDR3aa: CASRQTWAPSENTEAFF

v_gene: TRBV3-1/TRBV3-2
d_gene: -
abundance: -
len: 13
j_gene: TRBJ1-5
CDR3nt: TGTGCCAGCAGCCAATCCGGGAATCAGCCCCAGCATTTT
CDR3aa: CASSQSGNQPQHF

v_gene: TRBV6-6
d_gene: -
abundance: -
len: 15
j_gene: TRBJ2-5
CDR3nt: TGTGCCAGCAGTTTTCATAGGGGTCGGGAAGAGACCCAGTACTTC
CDR3aa: CASSFHRGREETQYF

v_gene: TRBV7-7
d_gene: TRBD2
abundance: -
len: 14
j_gene: TRBJ2-5
CDR3nt: TGTGCTAGCAGGCCGGGTAGCGGGAGTGGGACCCAGTACTTC
CDR3aa: CASRPGSGSGTQYF

v_gene: TRBV3-1/TRBV3-2
d_gene: TRBD1
abundance: -
len: 14
j_gene: TRBJ1-1
CDR3nt: TGTGCCAGCAGCCGGACAGGGCCGAACACTGAAGCTTTCTTT
CDR3aa: CASSRTGPNTEAFF

v_gene: TRBV28
d_gene: -
abundance: -
len: 13
j_gene: TRBJ2-4
CDR3nt: TGTGCCAGCAGTTTTAGGGGCACAAACATTCAGTACTTC
CDR3aa: CASSFRGTNIQYF

v_gene: TRBV28
d_gene: -
abundance: -
len: 16
j_gene: TRBJ1-2
CDR3nt: TGTGCCAGCAGCAAGACAGGATTGATTGATAACTATGGCTACACCTTC
CDR3aa: CASSKTGLIDNYGYTF

v_gene: TRBV2
d_gene: TRBD1
abundance: -
len: 16
j_gene: TRBJ1-6
CDR3nt: TGTGCCAGCAGTGAAGCCAGGGGGCGCTTTAATTCACCCCTCCACTTT
CDR3aa: CASSEARGRFNSPLHF

v_gene: TRBV2
d_gene: TRBD1
abundance: -
len: 15
j_gene: TRBJ1-2
CDR3nt: TGTGCCAGCGATTCCGACGGGACAGGGGGCGACGGCTACACCTTC
CDR3aa: CASDSDGTGGDGYTF

v_gene: TRBV6-5
d_gene: -
abundance: few
len: 14
j_gene: TRBJ1-2
CDR3nt: TGTGCCAGCAGTTCAGCGAACGTTATCTATGGCTACACCTTC
CDR3aa: CASSSANVIYGYTF

v_gene: TRBV28
d_gene: -
abundance: -
len: 11
j_gene: TRBJ1-2
CDR3nt: TGTGCCAGCAGCCTAAACTATGGCTACACCTTC
CDR3aa: CASSLNYGYTF

v_gene: TRBV7-8
d_gene: TRBD2
abundance: -
len: 14
j_gene: TRBJ2-1
CDR3nt: TGTGCCAGCAGCCTAGCGGAGAATTACAATGAGCAGTTCTTC
CDR3aa: CASSLAENYNEQFF

v_gene: TRBV3-1/TRBV3-2
d_gene: -
abundance: -
len: 13
j_gene: TRBJ2-3
CDR3nt: TGTGCCAGCAGCCGGGGGCAACCAGATACGCAGTATTTT
CDR3aa: CASSRGQPDTQYF

v_gene: TRBV10-2
d_gene: -
abundance: -
len: 15
j_gene: TRBJ1-5
CDR3nt: TGCGCCAGCAGTCCTTCGAGGGGAGCGGGTCAGCCCCAGCATTTT
CDR3aa: CASSPSRGAGQPQHF

v_gene: TRBV10-1
d_gene: -
abundance: -
len: 14
j_gene: TRBJ1-1
CDR3nt: TGCGCCAGCAGTGAGTCGAGAATGAACACTGAAGCTTTCTTT
CDR3aa: CASSESRMNTEAFF

v_gene: TRBV5-1
d_gene: TRBD1
abundance: -
len: 15
j_gene: TRBJ1-2
CDR3nt: TGCGCCAGCAGCTCCCGACAGGGGACCAACTATGGCTACACCTTC
CDR3aa: CASSSRQGTNYGYTF

v_gene: TRBV14
d_gene: TRBD2
abundance: -
len: 21
j_gene: TRBJ2-1
CDR3nt: TGTGCCAGCAGCCAAGAAGGGGCTAGCGGGAGGGCATTGCTATCCTACAATGAGCAGTTCTTC
CDR3aa: CASSQEGASGRALLSYNEQFF

v_gene: TRBV2
d_gene: -
abundance: -
len: 15
j_gene: TRBJ1-6
CDR3nt: TGTGCCAGCAGTGAAGTGGCGGCAAGGGGGTCACCCCTCCACTTT
CDR3aa: CASSEVAARGSPLHF

v_gene: TRBV10-3
d_gene: -
abundance: -
len: 12
j_gene: TRBJ2-7
CDR3nt: TGTGCCATCGGTGTCCAGGGTTACGAGCAGTACTTC
CDR3aa: CAIGVQGYEQYF

v_gene: TRBV19
d_gene: -
abundance: -
len: 12
j_gene: TRBJ1-1
CDR3nt: TGTGCCAGTCTTAGACATTTCACTGAAGCTTTCTTT
CDR3aa: CASLRHFTEAFF

v_gene: TRBV12-3/TRBV12-4
d_gene: -
abundance: -
len: 13
j_gene: TRBJ1-4
CDR3nt: TGTGCCAGCGCCCCGGGGGGGGTTGAAAAACTGTTTTTT
CDR3aa: CASAPGGVEKLFF

v_gene: TRBV4-2
d_gene: -
abundance: -
len: 16
j_gene: TRBJ1-5
CDR3nt: TGTGCCAGCAGCCAAGCAGGGGATGCGGGCAATCAGCCCCAGCATTTT
CDR3aa: CASSQAGDAGNQPQHF

v_gene: TRBV4-1
d_gene: TRBD1
abundance: -
len: 16
j_gene: TRBJ1-4
CDR3nt: TGCGCCAGCAGCCAAGAAGGGGGGACAGCCAGCGGAAAACTGTTTTTT
CDR3aa: CASSQEGGTASGKLFF

v_gene: TRBV14
d_gene: TRBD1
abundance: -
len: 24
j_gene: TRBJ2-5
CDR3nt: TGTGCCAGCTTGGTATTTTTGGGGGAAGGGGACAGGACAGGGAAGGGGACAGGACAAGAGACCCAGTACTTC
CDR3aa: CASLVFLGEGDRTGKGTGQETQYF

v_gene: TRBV29-1
d_gene: TRBD1
abundance: few
len: 14
j_gene: TRBJ2-1
CDR3nt: TGCAGCGTTGCCCCAGGGGGCAGGGGCAATGAGCAGTTCTTC
CDR3aa: CSVAPGGRGNEQFF

v_gene: TRBV6-1
d_gene: TRBD1
abundance: -
len: 14
j_gene: TRBJ1-5
CDR3nt: TGTGCCAGCAGTGACAGACAGGGGCAGCAGCCCCAGCATTTT
CDR3aa: CASSDRQGQQPQHF

v_gene: TRBV27
d_gene: TRBD1
abundance: -
len: 16
j_gene: TRBJ1-3
CDR3nt: TGTGCCAGCAGTTCAGTGTACAGGGGTAGGCGTAACACCATATATTTT
CDR3aa: CASSSVYRGRRNTIYF

v_gene: TRBV5-1
d_gene: TRBD2
abundance: -
len: 15
j_gene: TRBJ2-1
CDR3nt: TGCGCCAGCGCCCCTACGGGACTAGCATACAATGAGCAGTTCTTC
CDR3aa: CASAPTGLAYNEQFF

v_gene: TRBV23-1
d_gene: -
abundance: -
len: 16
j_gene: TRBJ1-5
CDR3nt: TGCGCCAGCAGTCAATCGGGCCCTCTTAGCAATCAGCCCCAGCATTTT
CDR3aa: CASSQSGPLSNQPQHF

v_gene: TRBV6-1
d_gene: -
abundance: few
len: 16
j_gene: TRBJ1-3
CDR3nt: TGTGCCAGCAGTGAAAATCCCGCAGGGGCTGGAAACACCATATATTTT
CDR3aa: CASSENPAGAGNTIYF

v_gene: TRBV19
d_gene: TRBD1
abundance: once
len: 19
j_gene: TRBJ1-6
CDR3nt: TGTGCCAGTAGCCTTTTCTTCATTGAAGGACAGGGCATGGATTCACCCCTCCACTTT
CDR3aa: CASSLFFIEGQGMDSPLHF

v_gene: TRBV7-8
d_gene: -
abundance: -
len: 14
j_gene: TRBJ2-2
CDR3nt: TGTGCCAGCAGCTTTCGGCTAGGATCCGGGGAGCTGTTTTTT
CDR3aa: CASSFRLGSGELFF

v_gene: TRBV30
d_gene: TRBD2
abundance: -
len: 13
j_gene: TRBJ2-1
CDR3nt: TGTGCCTGGAGGCAGGCTAGCGGGAGATTTAAGTTCTTC
CDR3aa: CAWRQASGRFKFF

v_gene: TRBV2
d_gene: -
abundance: -
len: 15
j_gene: TRBJ2-1
CDR3nt: TGTGCCAGCAGCTTCGGGTGGGAGCGGAACAATGAGCAGTTCTTC
CDR3aa: CASSFGWERNNEQFF

v_gene: TRBV18
d_gene: -
abundance: -
len: 16
j_gene: TRBJ2-2
CDR3nt: TGTGCCAGCTCACCTGGGCTACCAGCGAACACCGGGGAGCTGTTTTTT
CDR3aa: CASSPGLPANTGELFF

v_gene: TRBV18
d_gene: -
abundance: -
len: 14
j_gene: TRBJ1-2
CDR3nt: TGTGCCAGCTCAGCGGGGACGACTAACTATGGCTACACCTTC
CDR3aa: CASSAGTTNYGYTF

v_gene: TRBV28
d_gene: TRBD1
abundance: -
len: 15
j_gene: TRBJ2-2
CDR3nt: TGTGCCAGCAGGGGGACAGGGGTCATCACCGGGGAGCTGTTTTTT
CDR3aa: CASRGTGVITGELFF

v_gene: TRBV24-1
d_gene: -
abundance: -
len: 16
j_gene: TRBJ2-2
CDR3nt: TGTGCCACCTCGGTGGGCCGAGACGGGGGCACCGGGGAGCTGTTTTTT
CDR3aa: CATSVGRDGGTGELFF

v_gene: TRBV29-1
d_gene: -
abundance: -
len: 13
j_gene: TRBJ2-3
CDR3nt: TGCAGCGTTGGACAGAGCGACACAGATACGCAGTATTTT
CDR3aa: CSVGQSDTDTQYF

v_gene: TRBV7-9
d_gene: -
abundance: -
len: 12
j_gene: TRBJ1-2
CDR3nt: TGTGCCAGCAGTGCGACCTCGGAGGGCTACACCTTC
CDR3aa: CASSATSEGYTF

v_gene: TRBV5-1
d_gene: -
abundance: -
len: 16
j_gene: TRBJ2-2
CDR3nt: TGCGCCAGCAGCTTGCACGGAGGTGGGAACACCGGGGAGCTGTTTTTT
CDR3aa: CASSLHGGGNTGELFF

v_gene: TRBV2
d_gene: TRBD2
abundance: -
len: 15
j_gene: TRBJ2-3
CDR3nt: TGTGCCAGCAGTTTGGGACTAGCGGTTCAGGGTACGCAGTATTTT
CDR3aa: CASSLGLAVQGTQYF

v_gene: TRBV30
d_gene: -
abundance: -
len: 12
j_gene: TRBJ2-1
CDR3nt: TGTGCCTGGAGTGTACGCGTCGGTGAGCAGTTCTTC
CDR3aa: CAWSVRVGEQFF

v_gene: TRBV3-1/TRBV3-2
d_gene: TRBD2
abundance: once
len: 17
j_gene: TRBJ2-5
CDR3nt: TGTGCCAGCAGCCAAGGGGGTAGCGGGAGGCCCCAAGAGACCCAGTACTTC
CDR3aa: CASSQGGSGRPQETQYF

v_gene: TRBV11-2
d_gene: -
abundance: -
len: 14
j_gene: TRBJ2-2
CDR3nt: TGTGCCAGCAGCCGAGGCGCGGAGACCGGGGAGCTGTTTTTT
CDR3aa: CASSRGAETGELFF

v_gene: TRBV7-9
d_gene: -
abundance: -
len: 12
j_gene: TRBJ2-1
CDR3nt: TGTGCCAGCAGCTTGGCGACGGGGGAGCAGTTCTTC
CDR3aa: CASSLATGEQFF